The clone carrying this T cell receptor (beta chain) was counted at least ten times. Its antigen is not known. By quantitative 5'-RACE with molecular barcodes, the TCR beta libraries were made. In TCRdb, the 5' RACE reads were re-called with MiXCR into one record per CDR3 protein. This table has around 130,000 distinct CDR3 sequences, roughly a tenth appearing once. The entry originates in a study of CD8 T cells in ankylosing spondylitis. Study-wide findings and caveats: What appeared characteristic of ankylosing spondylitis blood was a TCR beta motif of 7 or 8 highly homologous variants. In synovial fluid and blood from reactive arthritis, some motif variants were previously reported. Reportedly, matched ankylosing spondylitis synovial fluid was significantly enriched for disease-linked clones.

Trimming took 1 base from V and 1 from J, leaving 7 bases between them. The CDR3 loop spans 14 amino acids. Sequencing input: blood, either unsorted or a sorted T cell fraction (not recorded which). This TCR came from a male donor with ankylosing spondylitis or in good health (not recorded which). V and J are TRBV12-3 or TRBV12-4 and TRBJ2-5; D unclear. CDR3 in amino acids: CASSLGAVQETQYF. CDR3 DNA sequence: TGTGCCAGCAGTTTAGGGGCCGTCCAAGAGACCCAGTACTTC.